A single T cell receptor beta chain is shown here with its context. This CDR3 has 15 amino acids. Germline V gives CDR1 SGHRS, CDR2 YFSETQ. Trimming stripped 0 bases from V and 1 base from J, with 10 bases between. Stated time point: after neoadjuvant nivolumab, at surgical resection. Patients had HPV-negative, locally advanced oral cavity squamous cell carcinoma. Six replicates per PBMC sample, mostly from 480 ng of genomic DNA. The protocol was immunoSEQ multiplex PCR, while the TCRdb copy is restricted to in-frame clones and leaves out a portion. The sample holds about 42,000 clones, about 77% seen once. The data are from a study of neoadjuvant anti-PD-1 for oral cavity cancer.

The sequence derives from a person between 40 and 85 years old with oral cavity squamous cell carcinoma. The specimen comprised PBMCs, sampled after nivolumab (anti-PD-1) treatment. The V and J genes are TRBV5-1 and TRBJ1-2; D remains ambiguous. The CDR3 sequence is CASSLVADYNYGYTF. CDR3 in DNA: TGCGCCAGCAGCTTGGTTGCAGACTATAACTATGGCTACACCTTC.